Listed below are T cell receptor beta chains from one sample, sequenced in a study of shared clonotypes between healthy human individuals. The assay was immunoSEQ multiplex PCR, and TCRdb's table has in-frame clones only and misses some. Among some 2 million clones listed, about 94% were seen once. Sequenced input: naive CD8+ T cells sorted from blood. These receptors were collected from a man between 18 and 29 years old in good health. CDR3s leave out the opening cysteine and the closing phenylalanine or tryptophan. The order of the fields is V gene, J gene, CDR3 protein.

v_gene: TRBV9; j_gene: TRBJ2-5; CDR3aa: ASSVDGRETQY
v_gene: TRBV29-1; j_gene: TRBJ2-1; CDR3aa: SVGNLPEQF
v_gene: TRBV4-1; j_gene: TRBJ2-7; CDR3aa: ASSLPGTGVGEQY
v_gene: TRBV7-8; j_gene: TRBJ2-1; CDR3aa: ASSLQGEQF
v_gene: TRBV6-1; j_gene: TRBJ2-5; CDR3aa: ARLSGGQETQY
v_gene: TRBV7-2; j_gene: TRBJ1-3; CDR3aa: ASSFEGTTGNTIY
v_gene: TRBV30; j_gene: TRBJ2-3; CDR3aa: AWSGTDTQY
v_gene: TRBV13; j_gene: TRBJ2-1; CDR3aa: ASSPSGGVDEQF
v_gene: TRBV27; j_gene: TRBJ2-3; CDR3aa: ASSFGTSQADTQY
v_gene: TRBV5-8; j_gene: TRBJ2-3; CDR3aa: ASSEAVTDTQY
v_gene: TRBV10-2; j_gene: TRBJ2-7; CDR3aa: ASSESTSYEQY
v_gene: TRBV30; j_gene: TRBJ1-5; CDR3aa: AWQLTGSNQPQH
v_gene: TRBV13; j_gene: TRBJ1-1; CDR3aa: ASRNYTEAF
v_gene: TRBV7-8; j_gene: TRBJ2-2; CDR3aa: ASRRLENTGELF
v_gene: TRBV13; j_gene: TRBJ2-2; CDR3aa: ASSAGQGALGHTGELF
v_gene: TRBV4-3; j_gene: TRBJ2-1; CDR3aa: ASSQDPSGGEANEQF
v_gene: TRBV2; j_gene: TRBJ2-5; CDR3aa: ASSPLAQETQY
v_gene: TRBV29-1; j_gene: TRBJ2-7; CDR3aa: SVELAGGPYEQY
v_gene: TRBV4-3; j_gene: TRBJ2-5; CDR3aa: ASSQERGAHETQY
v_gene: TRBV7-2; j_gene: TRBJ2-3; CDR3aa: ASGTGLAGMN
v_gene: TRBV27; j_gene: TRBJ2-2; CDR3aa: ASSFGQRWELF
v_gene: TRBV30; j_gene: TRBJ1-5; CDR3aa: AWSVEQNQPQH
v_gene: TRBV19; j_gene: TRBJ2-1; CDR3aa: ASSIMVAGELDEQF
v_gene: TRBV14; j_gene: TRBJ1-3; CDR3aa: ASSPLLGELGNTIY
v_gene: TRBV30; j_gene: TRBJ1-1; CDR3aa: AWSGRGMAEAF
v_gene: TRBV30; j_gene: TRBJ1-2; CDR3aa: ASSGTGGREGYT
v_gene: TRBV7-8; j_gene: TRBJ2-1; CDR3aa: ASSLSDGWSGGLNNEQF
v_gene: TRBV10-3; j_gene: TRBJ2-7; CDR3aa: AIRELSGTGVSYEQY
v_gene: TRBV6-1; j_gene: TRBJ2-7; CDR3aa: ASTTGGSYEQY
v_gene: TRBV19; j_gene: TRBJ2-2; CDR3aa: ATRWGGLNTGELF
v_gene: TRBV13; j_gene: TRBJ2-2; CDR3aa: ASNYRGPNTGELF
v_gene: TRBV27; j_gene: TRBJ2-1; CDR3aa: ASSFIPGLAPYNEQF
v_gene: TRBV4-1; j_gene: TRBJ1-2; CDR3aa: ASSQVFGEGHYGYT
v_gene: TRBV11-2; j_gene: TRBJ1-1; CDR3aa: ASSLGEAGVNTEAF
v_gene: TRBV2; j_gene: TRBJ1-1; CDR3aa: ASSGSSWTGTMNTEAF
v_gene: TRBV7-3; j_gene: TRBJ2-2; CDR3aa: ASSLIPGAPNTGELF
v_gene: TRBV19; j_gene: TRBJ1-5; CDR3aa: ASSETGDGPYEPQH
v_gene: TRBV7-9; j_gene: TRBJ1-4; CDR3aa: ASSPREHEPGTVYEKLF